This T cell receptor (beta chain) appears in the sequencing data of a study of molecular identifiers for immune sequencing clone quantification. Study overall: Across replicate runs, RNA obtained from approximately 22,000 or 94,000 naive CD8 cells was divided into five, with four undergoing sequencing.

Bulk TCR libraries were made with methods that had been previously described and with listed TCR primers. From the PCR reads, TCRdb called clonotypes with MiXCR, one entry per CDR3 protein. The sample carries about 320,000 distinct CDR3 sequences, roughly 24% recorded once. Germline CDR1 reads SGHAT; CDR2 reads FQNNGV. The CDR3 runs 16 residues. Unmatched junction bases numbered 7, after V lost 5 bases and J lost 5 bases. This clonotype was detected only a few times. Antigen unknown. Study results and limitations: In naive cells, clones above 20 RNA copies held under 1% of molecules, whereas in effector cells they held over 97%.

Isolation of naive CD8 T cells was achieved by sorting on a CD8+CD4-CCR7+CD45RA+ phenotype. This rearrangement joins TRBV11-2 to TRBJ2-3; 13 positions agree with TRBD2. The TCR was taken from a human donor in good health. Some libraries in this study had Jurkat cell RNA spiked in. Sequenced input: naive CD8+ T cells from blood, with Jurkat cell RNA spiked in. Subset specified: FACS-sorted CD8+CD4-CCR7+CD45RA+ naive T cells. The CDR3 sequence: CASSQPGLAGRDTQYF. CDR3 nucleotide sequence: TGTGCCAGCAGCCAACCGGGACTAGCGGGACGAGATACGCAGTATTTT.